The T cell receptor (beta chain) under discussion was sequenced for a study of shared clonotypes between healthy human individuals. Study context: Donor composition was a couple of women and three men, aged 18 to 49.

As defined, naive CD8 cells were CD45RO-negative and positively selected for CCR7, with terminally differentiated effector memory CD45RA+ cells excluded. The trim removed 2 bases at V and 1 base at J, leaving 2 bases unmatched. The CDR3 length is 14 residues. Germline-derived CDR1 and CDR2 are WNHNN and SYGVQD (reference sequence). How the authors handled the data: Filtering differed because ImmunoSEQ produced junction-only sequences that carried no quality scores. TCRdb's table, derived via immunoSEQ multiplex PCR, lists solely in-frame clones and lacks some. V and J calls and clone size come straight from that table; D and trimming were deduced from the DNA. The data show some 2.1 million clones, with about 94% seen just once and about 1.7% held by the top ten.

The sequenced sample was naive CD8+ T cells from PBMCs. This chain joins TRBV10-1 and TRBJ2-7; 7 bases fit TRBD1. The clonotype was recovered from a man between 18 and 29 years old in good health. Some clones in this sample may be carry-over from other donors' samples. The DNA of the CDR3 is TGCGCCAGCAGTGAGGGGACAGATTCCTACGAGCAGTACTTC. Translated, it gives CASSEGTDSYEQYF.